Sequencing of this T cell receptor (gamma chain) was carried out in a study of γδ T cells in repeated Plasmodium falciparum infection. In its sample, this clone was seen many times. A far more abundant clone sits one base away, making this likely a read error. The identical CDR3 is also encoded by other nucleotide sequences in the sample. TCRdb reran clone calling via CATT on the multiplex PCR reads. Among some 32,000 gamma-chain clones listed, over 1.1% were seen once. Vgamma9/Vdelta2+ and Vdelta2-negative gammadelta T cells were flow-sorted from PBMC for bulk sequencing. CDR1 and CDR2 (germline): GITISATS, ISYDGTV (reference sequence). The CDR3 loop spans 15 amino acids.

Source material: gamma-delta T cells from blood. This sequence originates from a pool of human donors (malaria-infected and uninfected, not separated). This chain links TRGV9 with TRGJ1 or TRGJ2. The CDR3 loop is CALWEASLPYYKKLF. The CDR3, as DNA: TGTGCCTTGTGGGAGGCAAGCCTCCCTTATTATAAGAAACTCTTC.